A selection of T cell receptor beta chains follows, all from one sample in a study of Ad26.COV2.S vaccination and SARS-CoV-2 variants. Profiled with immunoSEQ multiplex PCR; TCRdb holds only in-frame clones, not every one. This sample has hundreds of thousands of clones, with 80% to 90% found just once. The sequencing here drew on peripheral blood, taken in a trial of Ad26.COV2.S vaccine versus placebo. These receptors originate from a person between 18 and 60 years old who received the Ad26.COV2.S COVID-19 vaccine or a placebo. CDR3s include the opening cysteine and the closing phenylalanine or tryptophan. Clone size is shown for a subset of rows, as once, few, many or a class of expanded clone.

V	size	CDR3
TRBV30	few	CAWSTTGTGQPQHF
TRBV5-1	.	CASSFDGTLWGYTF
TRBV18	.	CASSTRQNQETQYF
TRBV5-1	.	CASSPLTADTQYF
TRBV27	.	CASSLFSVRNNEQFF
TRBV29-1	.	CSVVGQGMYNEQFF
TRBV19	once	CASSPAQRSSGNTIYF
TRBV4-2	once	CASSQGHYQPQHF
TRBV19	.	CASRQHTGGVQPQHF
TRBV5-1	.	CASSLGQGNEKLFF
TRBV6-5	.	CATLGGTTYEQYF
TRBV5-6	.	CASSWGGSRSNQPQHF
TRBV7-9	.	CATEDIFYEQYF
TRBV11-2	once	CASSPRLAGPFNEQFF
TRBV29-1	.	CSVLLGQGAGYTF
TRBV19	.	CASSIRGGGQETQYF
TRBV13	.	CASSSGAGRSQETQYF
TRBV25-1	.	CASSESPQGASSPLHF
TRBV27	.	CASSLIGGVSYEQYF
TRBV2	.	CASSERATSTAPLGYF
TRBV10-3	.	CAISGAGPHEQYF
TRBV18	.	CASSPSLAGVSYEQYF
TRBV6-6	.	CASSYDGGPKETQYF
TRBV18	.	CASSQGARTEAFF
TRBV6-4	.	CASSRTSGSYEQYF
TRBV9	.	CASSPSGQGARETQYF
TRBV19	.	CASTRTGPSEKLFF
TRBV27	.	CASRPPGQGMSQPQHF
TRBV10-3	.	CAIRETTYEQYF
TRBV30	.	CAWRVSRDTQYF
TRBV29-1	.	CSGEAGASDTQYF
TRBV5-1	.	CASSPGTGPYNEQFF
TRBV19	.	CASRDYDYGYTF
TRBV3-1/TRBV3-2	.	CASSPGLAGVYEQYF
TRBV6-5	.	CASSYNMVGNTEAFF
TRBV5-5	.	CASSLLSQETQYF
TRBV29-1	once	CSVPPGRKDTEAFF
TRBV6-2/TRBV6-3	.	CASSLGAVNYGYTF
TRBV27	.	CASSSPHSGTYNEQFF
TRBV19	.	CASSRDPGSGNTIYF
TRBV12-3/TRBV12-4	.	CASSLQTDTQYF
TRBV3-1/TRBV3-2	.	CASSQEMGQPQHF
TRBV7-9	once	CASSLGSGTDNNQPQHF
TRBV7-6	.	CASSGREPPYNEQFF
TRBV13	.	CASSRGITGQYF
TRBV11-3	.	CASSPRTGPGELFF
TRBV7-3	.	CASSPSGGLNTGELFF